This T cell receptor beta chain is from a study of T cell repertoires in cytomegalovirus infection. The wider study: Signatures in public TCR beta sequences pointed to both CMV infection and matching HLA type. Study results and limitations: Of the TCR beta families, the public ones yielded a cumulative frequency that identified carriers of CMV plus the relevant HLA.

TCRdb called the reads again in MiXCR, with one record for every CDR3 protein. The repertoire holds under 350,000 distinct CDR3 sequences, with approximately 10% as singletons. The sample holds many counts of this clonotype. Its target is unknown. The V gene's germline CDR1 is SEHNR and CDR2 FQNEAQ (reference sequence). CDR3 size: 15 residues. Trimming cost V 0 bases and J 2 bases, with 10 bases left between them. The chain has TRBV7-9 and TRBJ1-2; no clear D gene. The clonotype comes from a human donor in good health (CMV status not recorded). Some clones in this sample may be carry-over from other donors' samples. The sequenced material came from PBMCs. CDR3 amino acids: CASSLAGAANYGYTF. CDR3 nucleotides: TGTGCCAGCAGCTTAGCCGGCGCAGCAAACTATGGCTACACCTTC. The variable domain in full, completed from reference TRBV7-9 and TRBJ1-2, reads DTGVSQNPRHKITKRGQNVTFRCDPISEHNRLYWYRQTLGQGPEFLTYFQNEAQLEKSRLLSDRFSAERPKGSFSTLEIQRTEQGDSAMYLCASSLAGAANYGYTFGSGTRLTVV.